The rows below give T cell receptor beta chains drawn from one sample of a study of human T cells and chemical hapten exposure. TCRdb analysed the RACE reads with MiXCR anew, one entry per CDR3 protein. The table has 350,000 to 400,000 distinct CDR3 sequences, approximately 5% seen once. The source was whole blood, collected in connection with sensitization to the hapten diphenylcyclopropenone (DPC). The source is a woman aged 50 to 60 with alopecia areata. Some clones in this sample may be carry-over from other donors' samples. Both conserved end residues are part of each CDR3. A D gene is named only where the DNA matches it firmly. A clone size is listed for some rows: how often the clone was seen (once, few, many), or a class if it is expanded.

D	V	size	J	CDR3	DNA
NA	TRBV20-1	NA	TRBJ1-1	CSAREQRPGTEAFF	TGCAGTGCTAGGGAACAGAGGCCGGGCACTGAAGCTTTCTTT
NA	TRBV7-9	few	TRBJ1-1	CASSLNPRAGTEAFF	TGTGCCAGCAGCTTAAATCCCAGGGCTGGCACTGAAGCTTTCTTT
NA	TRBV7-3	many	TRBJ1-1	CASSPLATNTEAFF	TGTGCCAGCAGCCCCCTGGCCACGAACACTGAAGCTTTCTTT
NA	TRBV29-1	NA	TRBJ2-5	CSVARGTKQETQYF	TGCAGCGTTGCCAGAGGGACAAAGCAAGAGACCCAGTACTTC
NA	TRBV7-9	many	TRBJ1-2	CASSLEGNYNGYTF	TGTGCCAGCAGCTTGGAAGGAAATTATAATGGCTACACCTTC
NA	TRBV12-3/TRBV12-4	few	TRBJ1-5	CASNAGGGNQPQHF	TGTGCCAGCAATGCCGGGGGCGGCAATCAGCCCCAGCATTTT
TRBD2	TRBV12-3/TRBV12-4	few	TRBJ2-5	CASCLAGVGETQYF	TGTGCCAGCTGCCTAGCGGGAGTAGGAGAGACCCAGTACTTC
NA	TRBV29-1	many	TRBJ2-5	CSVEASQETQYF	TGCAGCGTTGAGGCCAGCCAAGAGACCCAGTACTTC
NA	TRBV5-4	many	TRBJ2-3	CASSRLQGAAGTDTQYF	TGTGCCAGCAGCCGGTTGCAGGGGGCAGCGGGAACAGATACGCAGTATTTT
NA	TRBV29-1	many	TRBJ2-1	CSVGLAPHEQFF	TGCAGCGTTGGTCTAGCGCCCCATGAGCAGTTCTTC
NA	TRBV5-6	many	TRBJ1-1	CASSKGTTEAFF	TGTGCCAGCAGCAAAGGGACGACTGAAGCTTTCTTT
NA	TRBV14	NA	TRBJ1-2	CASSPETRGSYGYTF	TGTGCCAGCAGCCCCGAGACCCGCGGGAGCTATGGCTACACCTTC
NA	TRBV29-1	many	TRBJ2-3	CSVEGGERYSTDTQYF	TGCAGCGTTGAAGGGGGCGAGCGGTATAGCACAGATACGCAGTATTTT
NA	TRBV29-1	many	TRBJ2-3	CSVDPGGANTDTQYF	TGCAGCGTTGATCCTGGGGGGGCCAACACAGATACGCAGTATTTT
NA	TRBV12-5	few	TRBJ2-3	CASGLLPTDTQYF	TGTGCTAGTGGTTTGTTACCCACAGATACGCAGTATTTT